This T cell receptor (beta chain) was retrieved from a study of blood T cell repertoires in COVID-19 (TCRdb year 2020). Regarding the research as a whole: Samples from collaborators originated in the United States, Italy and Spain and spanned both the acute and convalescent phases of COVID-19. The material from the prospective study consisted of cDNA or gDNA derived from T cells, B-cell-depleted T cells, or PBMCs. The dataset comprised deeply sampled blood TCRbeta repertoires from subjects exposed to, actively infected with, or recovered from COVID-19. The repertoires were made available in a free public database intended to serve as a resource for research on the immune response to SARS-CoV-2. The samples were drawn from two sources: the first 160 participants of the ongoing ImmuneRACE study, and 1,200 or so subjects contributed by 6 global collaborators. Nearly every sample came with metadata listing a de-identified subject ID, COVID-19 status, age in years and sex. Where available, HLA class I and class II types were obtained from metadata supplied by the sample provider rather than from assay-based typing. Paper-wide results and their limitations: The amount of clinical and demographic metadata varied by source and participant and was provided uncurated.

Details on this clone: Its specific antigen is unknown. No much larger clone exists at a distance of one base, and base qualities are not known.

In the prospective study, participants were roughly 18 to 100 years old, resided in approximately 22 geographic areas of the United States, and were enrolled through a virtual design. Cohort assignment in the prospective study relied on participant-reported clinical history from a screening survey and a study questionnaire. In the prospective study, whole blood, serum and a nasopharyngeal or oropharyngeal swab were collected from each participant by mobile phlebotomists. Participants in the prospective study had the option to provide additional blood draws and questionnaires over an approximately 2-month period. Before DNA extraction, blood samples from the prospective study were shipped at room temperature or frozen. TCRbeta CDR3 regions were amplified from genomic DNA by means of the immunoSEQ Assay, a bias-controlled multiplex PCR. The authors processed their data as follows. The number of nucleated cells in each sample was estimated from the amplification of reference gene primers within the assay. Sequence reads were collapsed and filtered to measure the absolute abundance of every unique TCRbeta CDR3 rearrangement. For each sample, productive Simpson clonality was calculated as the square root of Simpson's diversity index over productive rearrangements. As stored in TCRdb, this immuneACCESS dataset retains in-frame rearrangements with V and J assigned. A fraction of the clones does not appear; measured against another copy, unresolved V genes explain less than half of the discrepancy, and the remainder lacks a known reason. V and J calls and clone size are copied from that table; D and trimming were computed from the DNA. The sample table lists about 150,000 clones, 88% of them with a count of one. Approximately 1.2% of the sample is in the top ten clones.

From the cysteine through the phenylalanine, the CDR3 covers 15 amino acids. Solely the CDR3 DNA is kept, with 45 bases framed from the first base. The V end gives up 6 bases and the J end 8 bases, leaving 6 bases in the junction not matched to a gene. CDR1 is given as SNHLY and CDR2 as FYNNEI, both from the germline V gene. The rearrangement combines TRBV2 with TRBJ2-1, with 14 bases matching TRBD2. This clonotype originated in a woman between 25 and 40 years old with acute COVID-19. The sample consisted of PBMCs or T cells enriched from blood (not recorded which). CDR3 region: CASRRLAGGPYEQFF. The base sequence is TGTGCCAGCAGAAGACTAGCGGGAGGGCCATATGAGCAGTTCTTC.